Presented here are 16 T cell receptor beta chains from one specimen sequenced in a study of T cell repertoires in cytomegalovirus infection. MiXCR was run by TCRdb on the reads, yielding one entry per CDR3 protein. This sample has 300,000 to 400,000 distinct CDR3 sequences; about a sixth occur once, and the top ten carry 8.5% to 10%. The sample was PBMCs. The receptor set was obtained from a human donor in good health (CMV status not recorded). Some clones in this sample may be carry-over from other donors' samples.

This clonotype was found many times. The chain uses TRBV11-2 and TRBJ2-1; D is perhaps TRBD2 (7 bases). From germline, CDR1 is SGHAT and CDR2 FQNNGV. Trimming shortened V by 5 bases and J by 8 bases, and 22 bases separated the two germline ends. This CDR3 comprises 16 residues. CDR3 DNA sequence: TGTGCCAGCAGCCGAAGGGGGGGGCGGGGAGTCTATGAGCAGTTCTTC. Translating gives CASSRRGGRGVYEQFF.

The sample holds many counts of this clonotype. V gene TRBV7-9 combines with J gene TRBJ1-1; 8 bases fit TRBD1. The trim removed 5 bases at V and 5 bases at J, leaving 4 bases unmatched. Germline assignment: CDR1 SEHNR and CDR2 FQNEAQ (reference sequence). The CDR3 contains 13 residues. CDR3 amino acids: CASSDGTGTEAFF. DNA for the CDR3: TGTGCCAGCAGCGACGGGACAGGTACTGAAGCTTTCTTT.

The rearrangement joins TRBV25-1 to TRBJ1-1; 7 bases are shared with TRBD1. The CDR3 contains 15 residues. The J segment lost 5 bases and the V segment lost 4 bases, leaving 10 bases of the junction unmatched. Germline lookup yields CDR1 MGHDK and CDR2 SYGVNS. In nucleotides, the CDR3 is TGTGCCAGCAGTGCCAAGGGGGCGCGGTCGACTGAAGCTTTCTTT. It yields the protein CASSAKGARSTEAFF.

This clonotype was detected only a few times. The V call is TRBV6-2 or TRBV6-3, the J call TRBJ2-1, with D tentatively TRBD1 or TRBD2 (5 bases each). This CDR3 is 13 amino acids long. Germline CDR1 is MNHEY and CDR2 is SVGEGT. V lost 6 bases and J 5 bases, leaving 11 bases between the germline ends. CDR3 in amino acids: CASSPGRDNEQFF. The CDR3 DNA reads TGTGCCAGCAGCCCAGGGCGGGACAATGAGCAGTTCTTC.

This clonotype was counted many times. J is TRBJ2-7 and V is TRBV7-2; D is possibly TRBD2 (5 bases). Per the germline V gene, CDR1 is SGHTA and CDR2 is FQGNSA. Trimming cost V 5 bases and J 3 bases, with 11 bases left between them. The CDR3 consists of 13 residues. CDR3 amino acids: CASSLLEGYEQYF. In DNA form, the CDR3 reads TGTGCCAGCAGCCTTTTAGAGGGCTACGAGCAGTACTTC. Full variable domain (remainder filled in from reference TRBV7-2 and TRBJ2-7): GAGVSQSPSNKVTEKGKDVELRCDPISGHTALYWYRQSLGQGLEFLIYFQGNSAPDKSGLPSDRFSAERTGGSVSTLTIQRTQQEDSAVYLCASSLLEGYEQYFGPGTRLTVT.

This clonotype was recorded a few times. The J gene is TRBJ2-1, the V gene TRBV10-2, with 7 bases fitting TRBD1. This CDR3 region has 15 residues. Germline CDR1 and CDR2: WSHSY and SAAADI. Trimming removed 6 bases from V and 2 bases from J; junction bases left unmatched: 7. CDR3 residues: CASRPSGTAYNEQFF. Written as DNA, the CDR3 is TGCGCCAGCAGGCCATCCGGGACAGCCTACAATGAGCAGTTCTTC.

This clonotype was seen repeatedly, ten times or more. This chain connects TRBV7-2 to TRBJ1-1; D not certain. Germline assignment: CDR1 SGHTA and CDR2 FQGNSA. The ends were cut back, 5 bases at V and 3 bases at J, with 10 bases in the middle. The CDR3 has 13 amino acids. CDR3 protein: CASSLLRDTEAFF. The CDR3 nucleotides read TGTGCCAGCAGCCTACTCCGGGACACTGAAGCTTTCTTT.

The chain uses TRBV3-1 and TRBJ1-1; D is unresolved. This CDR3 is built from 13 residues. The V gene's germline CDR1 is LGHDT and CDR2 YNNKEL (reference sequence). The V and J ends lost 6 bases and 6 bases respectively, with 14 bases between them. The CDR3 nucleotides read TGTGCCAGCAGGCCACGGGGAAGTCCTGAAGCTTTCTTT. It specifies CASRPRGSPEAFF.

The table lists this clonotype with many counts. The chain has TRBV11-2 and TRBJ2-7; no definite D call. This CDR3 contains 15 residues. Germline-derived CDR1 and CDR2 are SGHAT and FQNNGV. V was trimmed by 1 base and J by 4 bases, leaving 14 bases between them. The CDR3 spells CASSLVGSLVYEQYF. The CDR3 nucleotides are TGTGCCAGCAGCTTAGTCGGCAGCCTTGTGTACGAGCAGTACTTC.

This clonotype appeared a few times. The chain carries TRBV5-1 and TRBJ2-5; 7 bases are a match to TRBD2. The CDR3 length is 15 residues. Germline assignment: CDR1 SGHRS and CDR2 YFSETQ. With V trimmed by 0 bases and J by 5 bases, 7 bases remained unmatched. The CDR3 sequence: CASSLEVAGGETQYF. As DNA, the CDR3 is TGCGCCAGCAGCTTGGAGGTAGCGGGTGGGGAGACCCAGTACTTC. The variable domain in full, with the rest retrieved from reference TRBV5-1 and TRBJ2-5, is KAGVTQTPRYLIKTRGQQVTLSCSPISGHRSVSWYQQTPGQGLQFLFEYFSETQRNKGNFPGRFSGRQFSNSRSEMNVSTLELGDSALYLCASSLEVAGGETQYFGPGTRLLVL.

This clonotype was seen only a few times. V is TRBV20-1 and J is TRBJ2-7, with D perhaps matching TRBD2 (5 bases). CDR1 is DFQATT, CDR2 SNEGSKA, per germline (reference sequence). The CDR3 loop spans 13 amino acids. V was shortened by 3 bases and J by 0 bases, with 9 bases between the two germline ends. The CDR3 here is CSARTGSSYEQYF. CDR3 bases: TGCAGTGCTAGGACGGGAAGCTCCTACGAGCAGTACTTC.

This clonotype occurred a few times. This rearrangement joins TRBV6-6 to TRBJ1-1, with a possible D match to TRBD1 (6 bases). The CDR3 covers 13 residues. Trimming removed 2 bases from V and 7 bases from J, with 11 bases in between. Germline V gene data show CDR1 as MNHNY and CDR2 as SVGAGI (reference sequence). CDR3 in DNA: TGTGCCAGCAGTTACGGGGGGGACATTGAAGCTTTCTTT. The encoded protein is CASSYGGDIEAFF.

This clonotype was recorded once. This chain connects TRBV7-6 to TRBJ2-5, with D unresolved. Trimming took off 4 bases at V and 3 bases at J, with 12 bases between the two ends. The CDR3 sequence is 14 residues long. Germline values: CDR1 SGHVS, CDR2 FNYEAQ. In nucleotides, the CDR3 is TGTGCCAGCAGCTCCCCGTCTGCGGAAGAGACCCAGTACTTC. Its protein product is CASSSPSAEETQYF.

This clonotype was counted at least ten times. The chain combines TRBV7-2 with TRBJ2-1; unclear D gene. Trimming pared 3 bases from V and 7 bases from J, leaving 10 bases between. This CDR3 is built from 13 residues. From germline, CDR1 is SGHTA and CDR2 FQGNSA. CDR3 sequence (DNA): TGTGCCAGCAGCTTGAGGACCGCGAATGAGCAGTTCTTC. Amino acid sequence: CASSLRTANEQFF.

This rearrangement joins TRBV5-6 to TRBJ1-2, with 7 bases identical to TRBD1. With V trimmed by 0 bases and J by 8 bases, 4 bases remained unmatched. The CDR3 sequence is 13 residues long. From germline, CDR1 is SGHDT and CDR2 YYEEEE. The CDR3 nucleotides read TGTGCCAGCAGCTTGGGAGGGGGCACCGGCTACACCTTC. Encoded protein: CASSLGGGTGYTF.

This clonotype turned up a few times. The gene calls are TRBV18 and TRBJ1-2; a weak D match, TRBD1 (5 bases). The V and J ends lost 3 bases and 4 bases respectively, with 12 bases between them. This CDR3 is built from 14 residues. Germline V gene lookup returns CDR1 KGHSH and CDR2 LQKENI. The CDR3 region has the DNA TGTGCCAGCTCACCGGCGGGGGACCCCTATGGCTACACCTTC. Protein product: CASSPAGDPYGYTF.